This TCR beta chain was recorded in a study of radiotherapy plus CTLA-4 blockade in lung cancer. Findings of the study overall: Early clone dynamics of blood T cells, plus interferon-beta, reportedly predicted response best.

This table comes from immunoSEQ multiplex PCR, and its TCRdb copy is limited to in-frame clones, with some not included. The sample has about 97,000 clones, about four fifths seen once. A word on this clone: The antigen is undetermined.

This clonotype was sampled from a human donor with non-small cell lung cancer who had a partial response to radiotherapy plus ipilimumab. Some clones in this sample may be carry-over from other donors' samples. The source was peripheral blood, collected from a patient treated with radiotherapy plus ipilimumab.

The CDR3 region has the DNA TGTGCCAGCAGCTCCCCAACCCTTGGGGCGGAGCAGTTCTTC. This codes for CASSSPTLGAEQFF. V usage is TRBV7-3 and J usage is TRBJ2-1; TRBD1 is a possible D gene (5 bases). This CDR3 contains 14 residues. Trimming took off 4 bases at V and 10 bases at J, with 17 bases between the two ends. The V gene's germline CDR1 is SGHTA and CDR2 FQGTGA. The full variable domain, in which reference TRBV7-3 and TRBJ2-1 provide the parts outside the CDR3, is GAGVSQTPSNKVTEKGKYVELRCDPISGHTALYWYRQSLGQGPEFLIYFQGTGAADDSGLPNDRFFAVRPEGSVSTLKIQRTERGDSAVYLCASSSPTLGAEQFFGPGTRLTVL.